Included here is one T cell receptor beta chain sequence, with context. Method: immunoSEQ multiplex PCR; TCRdb's copy keeps in-frame clones and lacks some. The repertoire holds roughly 2,000,000 clones, with approximately 95% as singletons. The data stem from a study of shared clonotypes between healthy human individuals. Naive CD8 populations comprised CD45RO-negative cells positively selected for CCR7, excluding terminally differentiated effector memory CD45RA+ cells. This sequence originates from a man between 18 and 29 years old in good health. The sequencing sample was made of naive CD8+ T cells sorted from blood.

The CDR3 here is CASSPDRVPGETQYF. CDR3 DNA: TGTGCCAGCAGCCCGGACCGGGTCCCGGGGGAGACCCAGTACTTC. The chain joins TRBV9 to TRBJ2-5; tentative D call: TRBD2 (5 bases). Per germline, CDR1 SGDLS and CDR2 YYNGEE. V gave up 4 bases and J gave up 5 bases, with 18 bases separating them. The CDR3 extends over 15 amino acids. The full variable domain, rest sourced from reference TRBV9 and TRBJ2-5, is DSGVTQTPKHLITATGQRVTLRCSPRSGDLSVYWYQQSLDQGLQFLIQYYNGEERAKGNILERFSAQQFPDLHSELNLSSLELGDSALYFCASSPDRVPGETQYFGPGTRLLVL.